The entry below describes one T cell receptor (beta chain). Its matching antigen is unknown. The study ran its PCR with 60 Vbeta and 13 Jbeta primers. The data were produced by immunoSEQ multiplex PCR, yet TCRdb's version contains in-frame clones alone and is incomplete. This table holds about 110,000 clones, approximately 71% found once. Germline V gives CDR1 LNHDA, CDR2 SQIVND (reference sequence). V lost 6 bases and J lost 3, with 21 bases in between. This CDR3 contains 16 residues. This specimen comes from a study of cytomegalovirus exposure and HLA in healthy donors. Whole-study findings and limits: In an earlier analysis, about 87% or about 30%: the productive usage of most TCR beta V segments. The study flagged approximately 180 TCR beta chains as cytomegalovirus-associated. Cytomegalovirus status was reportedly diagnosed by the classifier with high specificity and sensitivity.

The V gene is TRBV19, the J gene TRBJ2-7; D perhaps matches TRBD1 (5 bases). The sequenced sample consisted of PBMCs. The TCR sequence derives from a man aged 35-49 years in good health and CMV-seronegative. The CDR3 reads CASSPTSTAGYYEQYF. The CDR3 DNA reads TGTGCCAGTAGCCCTACCTCGACAGCCGGATACTACGAGCAGTACTTC.